This entry lists 16 T cell receptor beta chains sequenced from one sample in a study of shared clonotypes between healthy human individuals. Positively selected for CCR7, the CD45RO-negative cells used as naive CD8 cells excluded terminally differentiated effector memory CD45RA+ cells. The method was immunoSEQ multiplex PCR; TCRdb's version includes in-frame clones alone and lacks a portion of them. The sample consists of roughly 2,000,000 clones, roughly 95% of them appearing once. Sequenced: naive CD8+ T cells sorted from blood. The source is a man aged 18 to 30 in good health.

V is TRBV6-5 and J is TRBJ2-7, with unresolved D. The CDR3 has 13 amino acids. The ends were cut back, 8 bases at V and 3 bases at J, with 14 bases in the middle. Germline lookup yields CDR1 MNHEY and CDR2 SVGAGI. The CDR3 DNA is TGTGCCAGCGCTCTCGGGCACCGCTACGAGCAGTACTTC. Protein sequence: CASALGHRYEQYF.

The genes are TRBV4-3 and TRBJ1-2; D might be TRBD1 (5 bases). V lost 1 base and J 2 bases, leaving 11 bases between the germline ends. Germline V gene sequence: CDR1 LGHNA, CDR2 YSLEER. CDR3 length: 15 residues. The CDR3 region is CASSQGQTENYGYTF. CDR3 in DNA: TGCGCCAGCAGCCAAGGTCAGACAGAAAACTATGGCTACACCTTC.

The J gene is TRBJ2-2, the V gene TRBV11-2; 10 nucleotides line up with TRBD1. Germline V gene data show CDR1 as SGHAT and CDR2 as FQNNGV. The CDR3 runs to 16 residues. The V and J ends lost 3 bases and 5 bases, in that order; junction bases with no gene match: 6. The CDR3 region has the DNA TGTGCCAGCAGCTTCTTGGGGACAGGGGTAACCGGGGAGCTGTTTTTT. As protein: CASSFLGTGVTGELFF. Variable domain in full (rest from reference TRBV11-2 and TRBJ2-2): EAGVAQSPRYKIIEKRQSVAFWCNPISGHATLYWYQQILGQGPKLLIQFQNNGVVDDSQLPKDRFSAERLKGVDSTLKIQPAKLEDSAVYLCASSFLGTGVTGELFFGEGSRLTVL.

Here the CDR3 reads CASSLTSPSGYEQFF. CDR3 DNA: TGTGCCAGCAGTCTGACTAGTCCCTCAGGTTATGAGCAGTTCTTC. This chain connects TRBV27 to TRBJ2-1; maybe TRBD2 (6 bases). V was trimmed by 5 bases and J by 8 bases, leaving 19 bases between them. The CDR3 is made up of 15 amino acids. Germline V gives CDR1 MNHEY, CDR2 SMNVEV (reference sequence).

The chain is built from TRBV5-6 and TRBJ2-7, with 9 positions matching TRBD1. This CDR3 has 16 amino acids. Germline V gene sequence: CDR1 SGHDT, CDR2 YYEEEE. V lost 4 bases to trimming and J lost 3 bases; unmatched junction nucleotides: 11. The CDR3 is CASSPINRDRVYEQYF. DNA for the CDR3: TGTGCCAGCAGCCCCATTAATCGGGACAGGGTCTACGAGCAGTACTTC. The whole variable domain, remainder taken from reference TRBV5-6 and TRBJ2-7, is DAGVTQSPTHLIKTRGQQVTLRCSPKSGHDTVSWYQQALGQGPQFIFQYYEEEERQRGNFPDRFSGHQFPNYSSELNVNALLLGDSALYLCASSPINRDRVYEQYFGPGTRLTVT.

The chain combines TRBV11-2 with TRBJ2-7; TRBD1 is a possible D gene (6 bases). The CDR3 sequence is 14 residues long. V lost 2 bases to trimming and J lost 4 bases, with 12 bases between them. Looked up from germline, CDR1 is SGHAT and CDR2 is FQNNGV. The CDR3 spells CASSLSYRAYEQYF. CDR3 nucleotides: TGTGCCAGCAGCTTATCATACAGGGCTTACGAGCAGTACTTC.

The genes are TRBV19 and TRBJ2-2; D gene ambiguous. With 6 bases removed from V and 5 bases from J, the gap between germline ends came to 16 bases. CDR1 and CDR2 from the germline V gene are LNHDA and SQIVND (reference sequence). CDR3 length: 15 amino acids. The DNA for the CDR3 is TGTGCCAGTAGCAGGACCCCCATGGGGACCGGGGAGCTGTTTTTT. Translated, it gives CASSRTPMGTGELFF.

The rearrangement uses TRBV4-3 and TRBJ2-1, with 9 bases identical to TRBD1. CDR1 and CDR2 (germline): LGHNA, YSLEER. V shed 1 base and J 3 bases; nucleotides not matched to a gene: 10. The CDR3 spans 18 residues. The CDR3 region has the DNA TGCGCCAGCAGCCAAGCCTTGGGGGGGACAGGGCTCTACAATGAGCAGTTCTTC. Translating it yields CASSQALGGTGLYNEQFF.

The sample holds one count of this clone. This chain connects TRBV5-1 to TRBJ2-2; D could derive from TRBD1 or TRBD2 (5 bases each). This CDR3 has 16 amino acids. V shed 0 bases and J shed 2 bases, with 11 bases lying between them. Germline V lookup: CDR1 SGHRS, CDR2 YFSETQ. The CDR3 sequence is CASSLAPGLNTGELFF. CDR3 in DNA: TGCGCCAGCAGCTTGGCCCCGGGGCTAAACACCGGGGAGCTGTTTTTT.

The genes are TRBV7-6 and TRBJ2-1; a possible D gene is TRBD2 (6 bases). This CDR3 has 15 residues. With 1 base removed from V and 3 bases from J, the gap between germline ends came to 10 bases. The germline V gene has CDR1 SGHVS and CDR2 FNYEAQ. CDR3 amino acids: CASSLEEGLYNEQFF. CDR3 DNA: TGTGCCAGCAGCTTAGAAGAGGGACTCTACAATGAGCAGTTCTTC.

This chain connects TRBV5-1 to TRBJ2-3, with a weak D call TRBD2 (6 bases). Germline V gene lookup returns CDR1 SGHRS and CDR2 YFSETQ. The CDR3 is 17 amino acids. Trimming shortened V by 2 bases and J by 0 bases, and 16 bases separated the two germline ends. CDR3 sequence reads: CASSFFSASESTDTQYF. The CDR3 DNA is TGCGCCAGCAGCTTCTTCTCGGCTAGCGAAAGCACAGATACGCAGTATTTT.

The table lists this clone with a few counts. The J gene is TRBJ2-7, the V gene TRBV19, with 7 positions matching TRBD2. The CDR3 has 13 residues. Germline V lookup: CDR1 LNHDA, CDR2 SQIVND (reference sequence). The junction had 4 bases not matched to a gene; V was cut back by 5 bases and J by 3 bases. The CDR3 protein is CASSAGDHYEQYF. The CDR3 DNA is TGTGCCAGTAGTGCGGGGGACCACTACGAGCAGTACTTC.

This rearrangement joins TRBV9 to TRBJ2-2; TRBD2 matches 7 bases. CDR3 length: 15 residues. Germline V gene sequence: CDR1 SGDLS, CDR2 YYNGEE. With V trimmed by 0 bases and J by 5 bases, 4 bases remained unmatched. The CDR3 is CASSVGAGLTGELFF. CDR3 bases: TGTGCCAGCAGCGTAGGAGCGGGGTTGACCGGGGAGCTGTTTTTT.

This chain links TRBV4-1 with TRBJ2-7; D is unclear. The V and J ends lost 1 base and 3 bases respectively, with 16 bases between them. The CDR3 extends over 16 amino acids. Per the germline V gene, CDR1 is MGHRA and CDR2 is YSYEKL. CDR3 in DNA: TGCGCCAGCAGCCAAGTTTATCAAAACCTGGTCTACGAGCAGTACTTC. Protein sequence: CASSQVYQNLVYEQYF.

About this clone: Other nucleotide sequences in the sample specify the same CDR3. The J gene is TRBJ2-7, the V gene TRBV7-9; unclear D gene. The CDR3 has 12 amino acids. V was clipped by 3 bases and J by 3 bases, with 6 bases between them. The germline CDR1 and CDR2 sequences are SEHNR and FQNEAQ (reference sequence). The CDR3 nucleotides are TGTGCCAGCAGCTTCGGAAACTACGAGCAGTACTTC. Amino acids: CASSFGNYEQYF. The full variable domain, with the rest looked up from reference TRBV7-9 and TRBJ2-7, is DTGVSQNPRHKITKRGQNVTFRCDPISEHNRLYWYRQTLGQGPEFLTYFQNEAQLEKSRLLSDRFSAERPKGSFSTLEIQRTEQGDSAMYLCASSFGNYEQYFGPGTRLTVT.

The CDR3 reads CASSYFLGDFNYGYTF. The CDR3 coding sequence is TGTGCCAGCAGCTATTTTTTAGGCGACTTTAACTATGGCTACACCTTC. This chain connects TRBV7-2 to TRBJ1-2; no definite D call. This CDR3 spans 16 amino acids. V was clipped by 4 bases and J by 1 base, with 16 bases between them. CDR1 and CDR2 from the germline V gene are SGHTA and FQGNSA.